This is a list of T cell receptor beta chains from one sample in a study of cytotoxic CD8 clonotypes in ibrutinib-treated CLL. Clones were read by immunoSEQ multiplex PCR, and TCRdb kept only the in-frame ones, dropping some. This table has 30,000 to 40,000 clones, about 70% appearing once. The material sequenced was PBMCs, taken before ibrutinib treatment. The receptors were gathered from a human donor with chronic lymphocytic leukemia. Each CDR3 is given with its conserved first and last residue. The D gene is left open where the match is weak. Clone size is not always given. Where it is, it says once, few, many or a class for expanded clones.

J,D,V,size,DNA,CDR3
TRBJ1-5,NA,TRBV4-1,NA,TGCGCCAGCAGCCAAGATCTGCCAGGTCTTCCCTATCAGCCCCAGCATTTT,CASSQDLPGLPYQPQHF
TRBJ2-1,NA,TRBV9,NA,TGTGCCAGCACCGTGGGGTTAAGCTCCTACAATGAGCAGTTCTTC,CASTVGLSSYNEQFF
TRBJ2-5,TRBD2,TRBV7-2,NA,TGTGCCAGCAGCCTCGGACTAGCGGGAGTTGGGGAGACCCAGTACTTC,CASSLGLAGVGETQYF
TRBJ2-4,TRBD1,TRBV14,NA,TGTGCCAGCAGCCAAGAGGCTCCGGGACAGGGGAGGCCAAAAAACATTCAGTACTTC,CASSQEAPGQGRPKNIQYF
TRBJ1-2,NA,TRBV11-2,few,TGTGCCAGCAGCTCGAGGGACTATGGCTACACCTTC,CASSSRDYGYTF
TRBJ1-3,NA,TRBV27,few,TGTGCCAGCAGCCCCACAGGGTTCTCCGGAAACACCATATATTTT,CASSPTGFSGNTIYF
TRBJ1-2,NA,TRBV30,NA,TGTGCCTGGAGTTTATCGGGGTGGCAGGGGTCCTATGGCTACACCTTC,CAWSLSGWQGSYGYTF
TRBJ2-1,NA,TRBV18,NA,TGTGCCAGCTCACCCACGACATCTACAGGGTTGCTACGCAATGAGCAGTTCTTC,CASSPTTSTGLLRNEQFF
TRBJ2-1,TRBD1,TRBV6-1,NA,TGTGCCAGCAGTGAATACAGGGGCAATGAGCAGTTCTTC,CASSEYRGNEQFF
TRBJ2-1,NA,TRBV6-5,NA,TGTGCCAGCAGTAACTGGCCGACAGTCCCTCGGGATGAGCAGTTCTTC,CASSNWPTVPRDEQFF
TRBJ1-1,NA,TRBV5-5,NA,TGTGCCAGCAGCTTGGGCCATTTGAACACTGAAGCTTTCTTT,CASSLGHLNTEAFF
TRBJ2-1,NA,TRBV7-9,NA,TGTGCCAGCAGCTTAGCGGGGGGCTACAATGAGCAGTTCTTC,CASSLAGGYNEQFF
TRBJ1-5,NA,TRBV7-2,NA,TGTGCCAGCAGCGATCAGGGCTTTGGCAATCAGCCCCAGCATTTT,CASSDQGFGNQPQHF
TRBJ1-5,NA,TRBV28,NA,TGTGCCAGCACCCCCGGGACCCAGGGGCCATATAGCAATCAGCCCCAGCATTTT,CASTPGTQGPYSNQPQHF
TRBJ1-1,TRBD1,TRBV9,NA,TGTGCCAGCAGACCTGCCAGGGGGACTGAAGCTTTCTTT,CASRPARGTEAFF
TRBJ1-1,NA,TRBV7-9,NA,TGTGCCAGCAGCTTAGGGCAGGGAAACTTTGAAGCTTTCTTT,CASSLGQGNFEAFF
TRBJ2-2,TRBD1,TRBV28,NA,TGTGCCAGCAGTTTGCAGGGGGTAGCTCCCGGGGAGCTGTTTTTT,CASSLQGVAPGELFF
TRBJ2-7,TRBD2,TRBV19,NA,TGTGCCAGTAGTCTGACTAGCGGGAGTGAGCAGTACTTC,CASSLTSGSEQYF
TRBJ1-1,NA,TRBV11-2,many,TGTGCCAGCAGCTTAGACCTCACTGAAGCTTTCTTT,CASSLDLTEAFF
TRBJ2-1,TRBD2,TRBV28,NA,TGTGCCAGTAAGACTAGCGGGGGGGCCCGGGAGCAGTTCTTC,CASKTSGGAREQFF
TRBJ2-3,NA,TRBV7-8,NA,TGTGCCAGCAGCTCCCTTAGGGCAGCCAACCAATTGGATACGCAGTATTTT,CASSSLRAANQLDTQYF
TRBJ1-4,NA,TRBV2,NA,TGTGCCAGCAGTGTCCGTGGGTGGGATGAAAAACTGTTTTTT,CASSVRGWDEKLFF
TRBJ1-2,NA,TRBV7-2,NA,TGTGCCAGCAGCTTAGATGGAGGAGCTAACTATGGCTACACCTTC,CASSLDGGANYGYTF
TRBJ2-5,NA,TRBV6-5,NA,TGTGCCAGCAGTTCTAGGGATTGGTACCAAGAGACCCAGTACTTC,CASSSRDWYQETQYF
TRBJ1-1,NA,TRBV19,many,TGTGCCAGCAGCGACAGGCCCAACACTGAAGCTTTCTTT,CASSDRPNTEAFF
TRBJ2-4,NA,TRBV5-6,NA,TGTGCCAGCAGCTGGGCGGACGGAAACATTCAGTACTTC,CASSWADGNIQYF
TRBJ2-7,NA,TRBV5-1,NA,TGCGCCAGCAGCTTGGAGGTGACCTACGAGCAGTACTTC,CASSLEVTYEQYF